This T cell receptor (beta chain) is from a study of T cell changes during pregnancy in multiple sclerosis. Some clones are missing from TCRdb's copy, which holds only in-frame ones; the method was immunoSEQ multiplex PCR. The sample lists some 95,000 clones, 85% to 95% seen once, with around 2.5% in the top ten. The germline V gene has CDR1 MNHEY and CDR2 SVGAGI. This CDR3 spans 16 amino acids. The trim removed 0 bases at V and 4 bases at J, leaving 3 bases unmatched. The gene calls are TRBV6-5 and TRBJ2-7, with 13 bases fitting TRBD2. This receptor was identified in a female donor with multiple sclerosis, enrolled in a pregnancy study. The sample consisted of peripheral blood, taken in the first trimester of pregnancy. CDR3 nucleotides: TGTGCCAGCAGTTACTCAGGACTAGCGGGAGCGTACGAGCAGTACTTC. This gives the protein CASSYSGLAGAYEQYF.